The present TCR beta chain was sequenced within a study of shared clonotypes between healthy human individuals. Clones were read by immunoSEQ multiplex PCR, and TCRdb kept only the in-frame ones, dropping some. The data contain around 650,000 clones, roughly 96% of them singletons. Per germline, CDR1 LNHDA and CDR2 SQIVND (reference sequence). The trim removed 5 bases at V and 2 bases at J, leaving 9 bases unmatched. This CDR3 has 16 amino acids. Only CD45RO-negative cells positively selected for CCR7 counted as naive CD8 cells, so terminally differentiated effector memory CD45RA+ cells were excluded. Caucasian adults living in Nashville, Tennessee, provided all samples.

The sequencing sample was made of naive CD8+ T cells sorted from blood. This chain joins TRBV19 and TRBJ2-1, with 7 bases matching TRBD2. The receptor's source is a woman in her 30s in good health. The CDR3 DNA sequence: TGTGCCAGTAGTTCGAATCTAGCGGATACCTACAATGAGCAGTTCTTC. It specifies CASSSNLADTYNEQFF.